Following are 3 T cell receptor beta chains from one sample sequenced in a study of OX40 agonist ivuxolimab in advanced cancers. The protocol was immunoSEQ multiplex PCR, while the TCRdb copy is restricted to in-frame clones and leaves out a portion. Altogether tens of thousands of clones are present, 90% to 95% being singletons, with the ten largest covering roughly 18%. Sample: CD4+ or CD8+ T cells sorted from blood, taken in a trial of the OX40 agonist ivuxolimab. The receptor source for this set is an adult with an advanced solid tumor such as melanoma, head and neck, liver or kidney cancer.

The V and J genes are TRBV29-1 and TRBJ2-4, with 7 bases lining up with TRBD2. Germline V gene sequence: CDR1 SQVTM, CDR2 ANQGSEA. This CDR3 region has 13 residues. V was clipped by 3 bases and J by 1 base; unmatched bases: 0. CDR3 loop: CSVERGAKNIQYF. The CDR3 DNA sequence: TGCAGCGTTGAGCGGGGGGCCAAAAACATTCAGTACTTC.

The CDR3 reads CATSRGRNTEAFF. The CDR3 DNA reads as TGTGCCACCAGCAGAGGTCGGAACACTGAAGCTTTCTTT. V usage is TRBV15 and J usage is TRBJ1-1; D remains ambiguous. The CDR3 contains 13 residues. CDR1 and CDR2 (germline): LNHNV, YYDKDF (reference sequence). Trimming took 1 base from V and 1 from J, leaving 4 bases between them. The full variable domain, completed using reference TRBV15 and TRBJ1-1, is DAMVIQNPRYQVTQFGKPVTLSCSQTLNHNVMYWYQQKSSQAPKLLFHYYDKDFNNEADTPDNFQSRRPNTSFCFLDIRSPGLGDTAMYLCATSRGRNTEAFFGQGTRLTVV.

The gene calls are TRBV28 and TRBJ1-4; 8 nucleotides match TRBD1. There are 17 residues in the CDR3. J gave up 4 bases and V 7 bases, and 14 bases lay outside the gene matches. Germline lookup yields CDR1 MDHEN and CDR2 SYDVKM. The CDR3 bases are TGTGCCAGCACCGACGTCCCGGGACAGGTCCTTAATGAAAAACTGTTTTTT. Encoded protein: CASTDVPGQVLNEKLFF.